This record covers a single T cell receptor beta chain. The antigen remains unidentified. The source of the sample is a study of T cell responses to AZD1222 COVID-19 vaccine. Study results and caveats: The peak T cell response came first, and repertoires were sampled only after it.

Per the germline V gene, CDR1 is MNHEY and CDR2 is SVGAGI. The CDR3 extends over 14 amino acids. V was clipped by 5 bases and J by 1 base; unmatched bases: 4. The method was immunoSEQ multiplex PCR; TCRdb's version includes in-frame clones alone and lacks a portion of them. In the table there are more than 95,000 clones, 86% of which are singletons. Sample: peripheral blood, taken 28 days after the second dose of the MenACWY control vaccine. The clonotype was recovered from an adult who received the MenACWY meningococcal vaccine as a control. V is TRBV6-5 and J is TRBJ2-5, with TRBD1 identical over 7 bases. CDR3 nucleotide sequence: TGTGCCAGCAGTCCACAGGGGCCCCAAGAGACCCAGTACTTC. It codes for CASSPQGPQETQYF.